Presented here are 3 T cell receptor beta chains from one specimen sequenced in a study of control samples from healthy donors and cancer patients. Produced via immunoSEQ multiplex PCR; TCRdb's table is partial and in-frame only. The repertoire holds more than 85,000 clones, with approximately 88% as singletons. What was sequenced was PBMCs. The receptor source for this set is a man in his sixties or seventies with lung cancer.

The genes are TRBV30 and TRBJ2-3, with D perhaps matching TRBD1 (6 bases). In germline, CDR1 is GTSNPN, CDR2 SVGIG (reference sequence). V was clipped by 4 bases and J by 3 bases, with 11 bases between them. The CDR3 runs to 13 residues. CDR3 protein: CAWTGALTDTQYF. Written as DNA, the CDR3 is TGTGCCTGGACAGGGGCGTTAACAGATACGCAGTATTTT.

This chain uses TRBV11-2 with TRBJ1-1; D is possibly TRBD1 (5 bases). Germline-derived CDR1 and CDR2 are SGHAT and FQNNGV. The CDR3 runs to 13 residues. Trimming took off 1 base at V and 9 bases at J, with 12 bases between the two ends. In DNA, the CDR3 is TGTGCCAGCAGCTTAGTGAGTCACAGGCAAGCTTTCTTT. Translation gives CASSLVSHRQAFF.

The chain combines TRBV14 with TRBJ1-6; 9 positions agree with TRBD1. CDR3 length equals 14 residues. V gave up 5 bases and J gave up 6 bases; unmatched junction bases: 2. The germline V gene has CDR1 SGHDN and CDR2 FVKESK. As DNA, the CDR3 is TGTGCCAGCAGCGTGACAGGGGGTAATTCACCCCTCCACTTT. Its protein product is CASSVTGGNSPLHF.